The present T cell receptor beta chain was sequenced within a study of OX40 agonist ivuxolimab in advanced cancers. The repertoire was sequenced with immunoSEQ multiplex PCR; TCRdb's copy has only in-frame clones and lacks some. The repertoire holds 10,000 or so clones, with less than 80% as singletons. Samples of blood were obtained at baseline, on cycle 4 day 1, and on cycle 7 day 1. The sequenced sample was CD4+ or CD8+ T cells sorted from blood, obtained in a trial of the OX40 agonist ivuxolimab. The receptor was isolated from an adult with an advanced solid tumor such as melanoma, head and neck, liver or kidney cancer.

As DNA, the CDR3 is TGTGCCAGCAAATCCGGGTGGGAGACCCAGTACTTC. Translated: CASKSGWETQYF. The chain joins TRBV2 to TRBJ2-5; no definite D call. Looked up from germline, CDR1 is SNHLY and CDR2 is FYNNEI. V lost 7 bases and J 5 bases, leaving 11 bases between the germline ends. The CDR3 is made up of 12 amino acids.